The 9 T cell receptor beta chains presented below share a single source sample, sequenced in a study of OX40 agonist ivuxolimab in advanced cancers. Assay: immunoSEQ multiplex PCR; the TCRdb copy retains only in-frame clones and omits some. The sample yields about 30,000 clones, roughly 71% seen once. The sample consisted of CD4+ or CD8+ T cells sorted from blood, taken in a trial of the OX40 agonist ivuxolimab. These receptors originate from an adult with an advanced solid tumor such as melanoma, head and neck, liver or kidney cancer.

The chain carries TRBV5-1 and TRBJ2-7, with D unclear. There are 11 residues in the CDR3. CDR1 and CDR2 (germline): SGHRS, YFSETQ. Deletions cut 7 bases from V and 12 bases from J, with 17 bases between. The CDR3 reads CASGPLRRRYV. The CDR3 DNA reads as TGCGCCAGCGGGCCTTTGAGGCGGCGGTACGTC.

In DNA form, the CDR3 reads TGTGCCAGCAATTCCGTGAACACTGAAGCTTTCTTT. Translation gives CASNSVNTEAFF. J is TRBJ1-1 and V is TRBV6-1, with unresolved D. Trimming cost V 7 bases and J 0 bases, with 6 bases left between them. From germline, CDR1 is MNHNS and CDR2 SASEGT. This CDR3 is built from 12 residues.

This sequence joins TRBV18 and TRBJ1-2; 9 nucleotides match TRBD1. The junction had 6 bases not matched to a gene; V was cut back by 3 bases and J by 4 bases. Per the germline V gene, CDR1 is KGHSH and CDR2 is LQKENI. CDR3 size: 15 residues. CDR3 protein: CASSPIKDRGYGYTF. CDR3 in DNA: TGTGCCAGCTCACCTATCAAGGACAGGGGCTATGGCTACACCTTC.

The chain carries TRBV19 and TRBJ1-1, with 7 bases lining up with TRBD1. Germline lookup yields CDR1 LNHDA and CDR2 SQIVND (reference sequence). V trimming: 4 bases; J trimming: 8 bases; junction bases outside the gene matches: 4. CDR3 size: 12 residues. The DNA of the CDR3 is TGTGCCAGTAGTACTAGACAGGGAGAAGCTTTCTTT. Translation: CASSTRQGEAFF.

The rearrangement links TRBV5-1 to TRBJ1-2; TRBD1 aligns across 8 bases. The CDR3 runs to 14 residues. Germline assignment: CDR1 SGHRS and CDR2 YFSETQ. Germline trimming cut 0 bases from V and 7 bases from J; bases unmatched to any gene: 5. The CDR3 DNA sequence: TGCGCCAGCAGCTTGGCCAGGGGGCAGGGTGGCTACACCTTC. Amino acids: CASSLARGQGGYTF.

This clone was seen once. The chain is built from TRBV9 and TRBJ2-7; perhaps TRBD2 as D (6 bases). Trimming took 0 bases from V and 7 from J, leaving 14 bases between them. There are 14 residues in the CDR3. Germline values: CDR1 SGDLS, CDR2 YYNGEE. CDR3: CASSVGGLAEEQYF. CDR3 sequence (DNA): TGTGCCAGCAGCGTAGGGGGACTCGCCGAGGAGCAGTACTTC.

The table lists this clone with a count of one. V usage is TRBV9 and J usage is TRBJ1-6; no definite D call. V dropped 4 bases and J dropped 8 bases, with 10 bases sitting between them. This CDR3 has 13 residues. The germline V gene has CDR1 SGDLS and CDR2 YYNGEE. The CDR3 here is CASSFMIHSPLHF. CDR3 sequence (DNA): TGTGCCAGCAGCTTCATGATCCATTCACCCCTCCACTTT.

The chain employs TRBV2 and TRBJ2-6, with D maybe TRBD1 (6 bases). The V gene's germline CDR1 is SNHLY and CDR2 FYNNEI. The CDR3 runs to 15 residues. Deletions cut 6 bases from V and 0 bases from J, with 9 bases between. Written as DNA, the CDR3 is TGTGCCAGCAGCCTGGACAGCTCTGGGGCCAACGTCCTGACTTTC. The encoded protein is CASSLDSSGANVLTF.

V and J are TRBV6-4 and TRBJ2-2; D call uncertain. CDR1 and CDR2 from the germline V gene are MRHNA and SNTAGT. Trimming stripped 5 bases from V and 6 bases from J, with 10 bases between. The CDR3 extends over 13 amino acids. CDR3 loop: CASSYDGAGELFF. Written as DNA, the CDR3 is TGTGCCAGCAGTTACGACGGAGCCGGGGAGCTGTTTTTT.